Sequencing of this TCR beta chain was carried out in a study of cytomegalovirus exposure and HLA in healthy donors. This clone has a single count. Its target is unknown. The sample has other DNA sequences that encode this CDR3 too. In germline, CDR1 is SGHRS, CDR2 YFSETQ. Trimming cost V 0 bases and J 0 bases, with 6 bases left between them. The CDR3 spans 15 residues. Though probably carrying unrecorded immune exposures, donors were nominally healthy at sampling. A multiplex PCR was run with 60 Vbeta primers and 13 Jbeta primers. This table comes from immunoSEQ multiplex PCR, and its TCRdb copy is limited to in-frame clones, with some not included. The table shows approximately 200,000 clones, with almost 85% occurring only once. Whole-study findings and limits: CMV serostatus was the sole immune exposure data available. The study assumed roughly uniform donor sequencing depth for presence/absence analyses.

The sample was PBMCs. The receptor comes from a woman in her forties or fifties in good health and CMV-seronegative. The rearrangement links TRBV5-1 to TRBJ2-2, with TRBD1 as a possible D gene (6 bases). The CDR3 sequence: CASSLGTANTGELFF. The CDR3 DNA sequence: TGCGCCAGCAGCTTGGGGACAGCGAACACCGGGGAGCTGTTTTTT.